Below, one TCR beta chain is given with its context. The antigen is unknown. Unmatched junction bases numbered 5, after V lost 1 base and J lost 5 bases. The CDR3 runs 15 residues. The germline V gene has CDR1 MNHEY and CDR2 SMNVEV (reference sequence). TCRdb reanalysed the reads using MiXCR and keeps one entry per CDR3 protein. The sample has roughly 250,000 distinct CDR3 sequences, under 25% seen once; the top ten hold around a sixth. This specimen belongs to a study of T cell repertoires in cytomegalovirus infection. Study outcomes and limitations: The response measured ex vivo was dominated by TCR beta clonotypes (HLA-C-restricted and CMV-specific). Public TCR beta family frequency separated CMV-and-HLA carriers, including in an independent cohort.

The sequenced sample was CD8+ T cells from PBMCs. This clonotype was obtained from a human donor in good health (CMV status not recorded). Some clones in this sample may be carry-over from other donors' samples. The chain uses TRBV27 and TRBJ2-5, with TRBD2 matching over 9 bases. The CDR3 is CASSLWAGGPETQYF. The CDR3 DNA sequence: TGTGCCAGCAGTTTATGGGCGGGGGGGCCGGAGACCCAGTACTTC.